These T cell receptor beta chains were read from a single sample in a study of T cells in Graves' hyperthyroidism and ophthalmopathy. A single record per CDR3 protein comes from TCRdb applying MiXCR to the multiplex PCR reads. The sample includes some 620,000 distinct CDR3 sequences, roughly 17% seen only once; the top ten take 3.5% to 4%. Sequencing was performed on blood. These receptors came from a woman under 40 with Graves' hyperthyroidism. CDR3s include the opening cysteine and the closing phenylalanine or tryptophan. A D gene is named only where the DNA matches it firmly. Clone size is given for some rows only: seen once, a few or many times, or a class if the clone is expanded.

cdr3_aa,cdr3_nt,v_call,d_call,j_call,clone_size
CASRPSSADEQFF,TGTGCCAGCAGACCATCTAGCGCGGATGAGCAGTTCTTC,TRBV6-2/TRBV6-3,.,TRBJ2-1,many
CAISEQGQDGYTF,TGTGCCATCAGTGAGCAGGGACAGGACGGCTACACCTTC,TRBV10-3,TRBD1,TRBJ1-2,many
CAWDLAGNEQFF,TGTGCCTGGGATCTAGCGGGCAATGAGCAGTTCTTC,TRBV30,TRBD2,TRBJ2-1,few
CASNERRLKNTGELFF,TGTGCCAGCAACGAGAGGAGGCTAAAGAACACCGGGGAGCTGTTTTTT,TRBV2,.,TRBJ2-2,many
CASSRQEDGYTF,TGTGCCAGCAGCCGACAGGAGGATGGCTACACCTTC,TRBV28,.,TRBJ1-2,.
CASTEDRIHTDTQYF,TGTGCCAGCACAGAAGACAGGATCCACACAGATACGCAGTATTTT,TRBV11-1,.,TRBJ2-3,many
CASMNKGLNEQFF,TGTGCCAGCATGAACAAAGGGCTCAATGAGCAGTTCTTC,TRBV6-2/TRBV6-3,.,TRBJ2-1,many
CSATGTGALGEQYF,TGCAGTGCTACCGGGACAGGGGCGCTGGGGGAGCAGTACTTC,TRBV20-1,TRBD1,TRBJ2-7,many
CSVEDKGGLGYTF,TGCAGCGTTGAAGACAAAGGGGGTTTGGGCTACACCTTC,TRBV29-1,.,TRBJ1-2,.
CASSWSTSGNTEAFF,TGCGCCAGCAGCTGGAGTACCAGCGGGAACACTGAAGCTTTCTTT,TRBV5-1,.,TRBJ1-1,many
CASSSVWAGYYEQYF,TGTGCCAGCAGTTCCGTTTGGGCAGGTTACTACGAGCAGTACTTC,TRBV28,.,TRBJ2-7,many
CASSLDRVVYNEQFF,TGTGCCAGCAGTTTGGACAGGGTAGTCTACAATGAGCAGTTCTTC,TRBV28,TRBD1,TRBJ2-1,.
CASSLAQQYDTQYF,TGTGCCAGCAGCTTAGCCCAGCAGTACGATACGCAGTATTTT,TRBV7-2,.,TRBJ2-3,many
CAWTGTGKPSYEQYF,TGTGCCTGGACCGGGACAGGCAAACCCTCCTACGAGCAGTACTTC,TRBV30,TRBD1,TRBJ2-7,few
CASRQSSGNTIYF,TGTGCCAGCCGACAGAGCTCTGGAAACACCATATATTTT,TRBV12-3/TRBV12-4,.,TRBJ1-3,many
CASSLLTVNYSPLHF,TGTGCCAGCAGTTTGTTGACAGTGAATTATTCACCCCTCCACTTT,TRBV28,.,TRBJ1-6,.
CASRGVVETQYF,TGTGCCAGCAGAGGGGTAGTTGAGACCCAGTACTTC,TRBV12-3/TRBV12-4,.,TRBJ2-5,many
CASIRTGNTEAFF,TGTGCCAGCATTAGGACAGGGAACACTGAAGCTTTCTTT,TRBV6-1,TRBD1,TRBJ1-1,.
CASSRGTGTGGTEAFF,TGTGCCAGCAGTAGGGGGACCGGGACAGGGGGCACTGAAGCTTTCTTT,TRBV6-2/TRBV6-3,TRBD1,TRBJ1-1,many
CASRLDRGRNTEAFF,TGTGCCAGTAGACTCGACAGGGGGCGCAACACTGAAGCTTTCTTT,TRBV19,TRBD1,TRBJ1-1,few
CASSWHRGQSEAFF,TGTGCCAGCAGTTGGCACAGGGGGCAATCTGAAGCTTTCTTT,TRBV6-2/TRBV6-3,TRBD1,TRBJ1-1,many
CASSLTSVAYNEQFF,TGTGCCAGCAGTTTAACTAGCGTTGCCTACAATGAGCAGTTCTTC,TRBV28,TRBD2,TRBJ2-1,many
CASSLARSPGDTQYF,TGCGCCAGCAGCTTGGCTCGATCCCCGGGAGATACGCAGTATTTT,TRBV5-1,.,TRBJ2-3,many
CASSYPRTGGKYQPQHF,TGTGCCAGCAGTTACCCCCGGACAGGGGGCAAATATCAGCCCCAGCATTTT,TRBV28,TRBD1,TRBJ1-5,few
CAISDPDIPTEAFF,TGTGCCATCAGTGACCCGGACATCCCCACTGAAGCTTTCTTT,TRBV10-3,.,TRBJ1-1,.
CASSVRPNEQFF,TGTGCCAGCAGTGTGAGGCCGAATGAGCAGTTCTTC,TRBV2,.,TRBJ2-1,many
CASSSSGTGSAQYF,TGTGCCAGCAGTTCATCCGGGACAGGGTCAGCGCAGTATTTT,TRBV12-3/TRBV12-4,TRBD1,TRBJ2-3,many
CAWSPRAYGYTF,TGTGCCTGGAGTCCACGGGCCTATGGCTACACCTTC,TRBV30,.,TRBJ1-2,many
CASSLVAGAGEQYF,TGTGCCAGCAGCTTGGTTGCGGGGGCAGGCGAGCAGTACTTC,TRBV5-5,.,TRBJ2-7,many
CSVLDRTNTEAFF,TGCAGCGTTCTTGACAGGACGAACACTGAAGCTTTCTTT,TRBV29-1,.,TRBJ1-1,.
CASSTSGRRNNEQFF,TGCGCCAGCAGCACTAGCGGGAGGCGCAACAATGAGCAGTTCTTC,TRBV5-1,TRBD2,TRBJ2-1,many
CATSRDPAGSGYTF,TGTGCCACCAGCAGAGATCCGGCAGGGTCTGGCTACACCTTC,TRBV15,.,TRBJ1-2,many
CSARDLLAGGLAYEQYF,TGCAGTGCTAGAGATCTGCTAGCGGGGGGTCTCGCCTACGAGCAGTACTTC,TRBV20-1,TRBD2,TRBJ2-7,few
CASSLGGTGEGYTF,TGTGCCAGCAGCTTAGGTGGGACAGGTGAAGGCTACACCTTC,TRBV7-8,TRBD1,TRBJ1-2,many
CASSDTGSSYNSPLHF,TGTGCCAGCAGTGACACAGGGAGCTCCTATAATTCACCCCTCCACTTT,TRBV6-1,.,TRBJ1-6,.
CASSLTVAGGPDTQYF,TGTGCCAGCAGCTTAACGGTTGCGGGAGGGCCAGATACGCAGTATTTT,TRBV7-3,TRBD2,TRBJ2-3,few
CASSSPTDEQYF,TGTGCCAGCAGTTCCCCAACCGACGAGCAGTACTTC,TRBV28,.,TRBJ2-7,many
CASSLSGTSGRLSHEQYF,TGTGCCAGCAGCTTATCCGGGACTAGCGGGAGGCTGAGCCACGAGCAGTACTTC,TRBV7-2,TRBD2,TRBJ2-7,.
CASTATDQGNQPQHF,TGTGCCAGCACCGCGACAGATCAGGGCAATCAGCCCCAGCATTTT,TRBV12-3/TRBV12-4,.,TRBJ1-5,.
CASSVTSGRTYEQYF,TGTGCCAGCAGTGTCACTAGCGGAAGAACCTACGAGCAGTACTTC,TRBV6-1,TRBD2,TRBJ2-7,few
CASSPPGTPYEQYF,TGTGCCAGCAGTCCCCCGGGGACCCCCTACGAGCAGTACTTC,TRBV12-3/TRBV12-4,.,TRBJ2-7,many
CASSLGVSSYEQYF,TGTGCCAGCAGCTTAGGGGTTAGCTCCTACGAGCAGTACTTC,TRBV7-2,.,TRBJ2-7,many
CASSRLDTYEQYF,TGTGCCAGCAGCCGACTAGACACCTACGAGCAGTACTTC,TRBV3-1,.,TRBJ2-7,.
CASGSGLGSYEQYF,TGTGCCAGCGGTTCGGGACTAGGCTCCTACGAGCAGTACTTC,TRBV12-3/TRBV12-4,TRBD2,TRBJ2-7,.
CASSLNDISSYEQYF,TGTGCCAGCAGCTTAAACGACATTAGCTCCTACGAGCAGTACTTC,TRBV11-2,.,TRBJ2-7,many
CASSESGVSNQPQHF,TGTGCCAGCAGTGAATCCGGGGTGAGCAATCAGCCCCAGCATTTT,TRBV6-1,.,TRBJ1-5,many
CASSPFEAYEQYF,TGTGCCAGCAGCCCATTTGAGGCCTACGAGCAGTACTTC,TRBV28,.,TRBJ2-7,.